A single T cell receptor (beta chain) is shown here with its context. This CDR3 contains 16 residues. V was pared by 7 bases and J by 5 bases, with 12 bases of the junction left unmatched. CDR1 MNHEY and CDR2 SMNVEV come from the germline V gene (reference sequence). Sequencing was performed with immunoSEQ multiplex PCR; in TCRdb, only in-frame clones are kept and a portion is missing. The table lists 140,000 to 150,000 clones, 70% to 80% of them singletons, with roughly 17% in the top ten. These data originate in a study of blood T cell repertoires in COVID-19. Study-level background: From the United States, Italy and Spain came samples of acute and convalescent COVID-19. Sample material is recorded as cDNA or gDNA derived from T cells, B-cell-depleted T cells, or PBMCs.

This sequence was found in a man aged 50 or older with acute or convalescent COVID-19. The specimen sequenced was peripheral blood. The chain links TRBV27 to TRBJ2-2, with 8 nucleotides matching TRBD2. CDR3 region: CASTIFGTRRTGELFF. The CDR3 DNA sequence: TGTGCCAGCACCATATTCGGGACTAGAAGGACCGGGGAGCTGTTTTTT.